The T cell receptor (beta chain) described here comes from a study of blood T cell repertoires in COVID-19 (dated by TCRdb to about 2020). Regarding the research as a whole: The collaborator samples originated in the United States, Italy and Spain and spanned the acute and convalescent phases of COVID-19. The material from the prospective study consisted of cDNA or gDNA derived from T cells, B-cell-depleted T cells, or PBMCs. The dataset comprised deeply sampled blood TCRbeta repertoires from subjects exposed to, actively infected with, or recovered from COVID-19. A freely available public database, intended as a resource for researchers studying the immune response to SARS-CoV-2, is where the repertoires were released. Samples were obtained from the ongoing ImmuneRACE study (first 160 participants) and from 950 to 1,500 subjects provided by 6 global collaborators. Sample metadata almost always included a de-identified subject ID, COVID-19 status, age in years and sex. Where HLA class I and class II types were available, the types were taken from metadata supplied by the sample provider, not from assay-based typing. Paper-wide results and their limitations: How much clinical and demographic metadata was included differed by source and by participant, and the metadata was provided uncurated.

As regards this clone: Its target antigen remains unknown. It has no much larger one-base neighbor in the sample; base qualities were not kept.

TCRbeta CDR3 regions were amplified from genomic DNA by means of the immunoSEQ Assay, a bias-controlled multiplex PCR. On the study's bioinformatics: The number of nucleated cells in each sample was estimated from the amplification of reference gene primers within the assay. To quantify the absolute abundance of each unique TCRbeta CDR3 rearrangement, sequence reads were collapsed and filtered. For each sample, productive Simpson clonality was calculated by taking the square root of Simpson's diversity index across productive rearrangements. The immuneACCESS repertoire file appears here via TCRdb, limited to in-frame rearrangements. These files lack a portion of the clones; in checked studies, under half of the deficit traces to unresolved V genes, and the cause of the others is not known. The V and J calls and clone size are taken from that table; D and trimming were inferred from the DNA. The sample data list hundreds of thousands of clones, and approximately 81% of these were observed just once. The ten most abundant clones make up 8.5% to 12% of the sample.

Each collaborating institution followed its own protocols to collect whole blood in K2EDTA tubes. For TCRbeta analysis, collaborators shipped samples in one of three forms: frozen whole blood, isolated PBMCs, or DNA extracted from either of those sample types. The CDR3 starts with the cysteine, ends with the phenylalanine, and has 12 residues. Only the CDR3 portion is preserved as DNA: 36 bases, with reading frame beginning at the first base. CDR1 and CDR2, looked up from the germline V gene (reference sequence), are GTSNPN and SVGIG. Clipping removes 8 bases from V and 4 bases from J, with 2 as the unmatched junction base count.

Source material: peripheral blood. This TCR was sampled from an elderly woman with acute or convalescent COVID-19. The sequence is built from TRBV30 and TRBJ1-3, and TRBD1 aligns with 10 junction nucleotides. The CDR3 sequence is CARGQGGNTIYF. Read as DNA, the sequence is TGTGCCCGGGGACAGGGGGGAAACACCATATATTTT.